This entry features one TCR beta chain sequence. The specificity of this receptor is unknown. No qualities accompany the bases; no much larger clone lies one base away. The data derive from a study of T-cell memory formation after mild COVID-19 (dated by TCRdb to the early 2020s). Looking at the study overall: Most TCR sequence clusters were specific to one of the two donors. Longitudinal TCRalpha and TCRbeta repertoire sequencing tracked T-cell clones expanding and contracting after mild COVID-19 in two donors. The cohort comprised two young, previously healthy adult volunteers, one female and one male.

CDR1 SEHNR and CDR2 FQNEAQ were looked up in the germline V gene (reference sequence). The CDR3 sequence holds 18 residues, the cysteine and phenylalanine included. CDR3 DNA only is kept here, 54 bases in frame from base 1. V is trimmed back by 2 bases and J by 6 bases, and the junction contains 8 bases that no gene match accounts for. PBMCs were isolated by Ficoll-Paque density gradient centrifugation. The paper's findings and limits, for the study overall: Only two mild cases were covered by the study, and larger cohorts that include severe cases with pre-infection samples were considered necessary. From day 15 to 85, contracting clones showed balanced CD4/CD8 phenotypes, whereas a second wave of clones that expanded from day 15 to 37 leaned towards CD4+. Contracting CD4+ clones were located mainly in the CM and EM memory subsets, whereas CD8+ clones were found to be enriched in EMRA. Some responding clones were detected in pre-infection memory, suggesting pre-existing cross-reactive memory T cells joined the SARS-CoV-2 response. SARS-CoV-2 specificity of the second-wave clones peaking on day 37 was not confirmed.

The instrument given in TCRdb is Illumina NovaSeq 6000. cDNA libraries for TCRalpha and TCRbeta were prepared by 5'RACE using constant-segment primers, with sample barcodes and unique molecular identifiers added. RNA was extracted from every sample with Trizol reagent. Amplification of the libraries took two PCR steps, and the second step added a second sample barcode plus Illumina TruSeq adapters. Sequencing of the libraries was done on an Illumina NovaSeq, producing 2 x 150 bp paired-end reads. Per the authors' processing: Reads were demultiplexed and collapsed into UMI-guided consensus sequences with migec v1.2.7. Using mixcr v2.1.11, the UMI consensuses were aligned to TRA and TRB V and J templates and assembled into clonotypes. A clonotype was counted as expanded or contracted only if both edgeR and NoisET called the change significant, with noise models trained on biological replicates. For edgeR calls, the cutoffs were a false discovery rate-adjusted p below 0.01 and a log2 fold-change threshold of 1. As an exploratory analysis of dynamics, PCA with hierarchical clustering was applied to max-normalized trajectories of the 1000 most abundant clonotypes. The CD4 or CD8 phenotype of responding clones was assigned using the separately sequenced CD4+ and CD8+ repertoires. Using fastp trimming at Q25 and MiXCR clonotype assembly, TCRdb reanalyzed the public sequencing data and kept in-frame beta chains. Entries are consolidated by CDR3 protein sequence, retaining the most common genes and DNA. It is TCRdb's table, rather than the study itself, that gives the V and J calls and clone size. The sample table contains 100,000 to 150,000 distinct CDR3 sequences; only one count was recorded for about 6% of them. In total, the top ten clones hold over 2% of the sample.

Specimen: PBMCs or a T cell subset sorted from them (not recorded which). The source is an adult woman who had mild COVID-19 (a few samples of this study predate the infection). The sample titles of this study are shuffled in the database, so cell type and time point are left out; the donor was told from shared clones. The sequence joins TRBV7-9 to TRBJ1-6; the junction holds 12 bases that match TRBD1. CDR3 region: CASSLSSGDRGLNSPLHF. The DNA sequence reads TGTGCCAGCAGCTTATCCTCAGGGGACAGGGGGCTTAATTCACCCCTCCACTTT.